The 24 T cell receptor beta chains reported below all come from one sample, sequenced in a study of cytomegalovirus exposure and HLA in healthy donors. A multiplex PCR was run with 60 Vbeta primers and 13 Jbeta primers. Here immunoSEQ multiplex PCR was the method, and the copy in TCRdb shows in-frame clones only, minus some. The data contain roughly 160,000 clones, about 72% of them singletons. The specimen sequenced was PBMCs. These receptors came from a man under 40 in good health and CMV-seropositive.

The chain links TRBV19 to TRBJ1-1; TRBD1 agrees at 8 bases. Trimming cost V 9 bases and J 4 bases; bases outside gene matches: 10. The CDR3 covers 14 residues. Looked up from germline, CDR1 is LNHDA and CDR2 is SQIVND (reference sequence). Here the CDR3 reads CASERQGRATEAFF. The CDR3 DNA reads TGTGCCAGCGAGAGACAGGGGAGGGCCACTGAAGCTTTCTTT.

Here the CDR3 reads CASSPRLAGGRDEQYF. The CDR3 coding sequence is TGTGCCAGCAGCCCGCGGCTGGCGGGGGGGCGGGACGAGCAGTACTTC. The gene calls are TRBV7-2 and TRBJ2-7, with 9 bases lining up with TRBD2. The germline CDR1 and CDR2 sequences are SGHTA and FQGNSA. This CDR3 is built from 16 residues. V dropped 5 bases and J dropped 5; count of bases not matched to a gene: 13.

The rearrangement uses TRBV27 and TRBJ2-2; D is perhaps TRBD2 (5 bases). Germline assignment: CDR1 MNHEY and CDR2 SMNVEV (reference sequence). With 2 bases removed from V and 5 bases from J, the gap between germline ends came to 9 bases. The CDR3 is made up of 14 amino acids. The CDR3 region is CASSLGQRTGELFF. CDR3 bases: TGTGCCAGCAGTTTAGGGCAGCGGACCGGGGAGCTGTTTTTT.

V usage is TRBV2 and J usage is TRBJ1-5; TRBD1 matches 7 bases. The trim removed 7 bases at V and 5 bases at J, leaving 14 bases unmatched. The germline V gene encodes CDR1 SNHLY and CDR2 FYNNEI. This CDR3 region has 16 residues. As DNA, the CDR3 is TGTGCCAGCACTCAGGGGGTCGGTTCTGAACATCAGCCCCAGCATTTT. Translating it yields CASTQGVGSEHQPQHF.

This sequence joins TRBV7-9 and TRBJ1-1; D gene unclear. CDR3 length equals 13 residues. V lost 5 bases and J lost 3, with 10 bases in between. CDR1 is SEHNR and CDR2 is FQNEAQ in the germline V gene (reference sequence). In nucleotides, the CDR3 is TGTGCCAGCAGCCAGCAGGAGGACACTGAAGCTTTCTTT. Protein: CASSQQEDTEAFF.

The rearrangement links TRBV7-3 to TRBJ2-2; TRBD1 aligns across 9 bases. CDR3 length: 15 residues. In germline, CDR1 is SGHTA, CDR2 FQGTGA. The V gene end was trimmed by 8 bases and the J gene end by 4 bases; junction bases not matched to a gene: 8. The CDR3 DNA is TGTGCCAGCCCTCGGGACAGGGTCTTCACCGGGGAGCTGTTTTTT. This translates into CASPRDRVFTGELFF.

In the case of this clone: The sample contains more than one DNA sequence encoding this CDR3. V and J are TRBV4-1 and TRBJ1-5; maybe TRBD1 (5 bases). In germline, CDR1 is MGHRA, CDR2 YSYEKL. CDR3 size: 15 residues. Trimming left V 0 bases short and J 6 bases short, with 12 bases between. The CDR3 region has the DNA TGCGCCAGCAGCCAAGAAGGGCAGGGTGGTCAGCCCCAGCATTTT. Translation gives CASSQEGQGGQPQHF.

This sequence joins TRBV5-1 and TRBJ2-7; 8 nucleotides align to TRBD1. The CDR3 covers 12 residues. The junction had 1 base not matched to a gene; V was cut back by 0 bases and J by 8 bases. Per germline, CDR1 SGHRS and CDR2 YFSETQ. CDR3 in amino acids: CASSLDRGKQYF. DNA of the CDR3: TGCGCCAGCAGCTTGGACAGGGGGAAGCAGTACTTC.

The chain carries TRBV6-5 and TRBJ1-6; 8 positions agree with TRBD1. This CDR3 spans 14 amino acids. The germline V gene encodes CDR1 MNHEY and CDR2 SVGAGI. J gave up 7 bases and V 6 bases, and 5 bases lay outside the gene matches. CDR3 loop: CASRLDRANSPLHF. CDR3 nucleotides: TGTGCCAGCAGGTTGGACAGGGCAAATTCACCCCTCCACTTT.

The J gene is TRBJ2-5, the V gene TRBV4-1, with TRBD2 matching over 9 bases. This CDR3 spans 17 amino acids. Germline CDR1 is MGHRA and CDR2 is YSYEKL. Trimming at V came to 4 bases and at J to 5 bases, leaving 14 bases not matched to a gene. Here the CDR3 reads CASSLTDGGGAGETQYF. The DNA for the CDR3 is TGCGCCAGCAGCCTAACGGATGGCGGGGGGGCCGGGGAGACCCAGTACTTC.

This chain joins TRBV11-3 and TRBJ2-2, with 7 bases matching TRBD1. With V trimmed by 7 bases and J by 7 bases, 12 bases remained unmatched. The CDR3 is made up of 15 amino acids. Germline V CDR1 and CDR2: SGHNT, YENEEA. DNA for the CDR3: TGTGCCAGCAACTATGGGCAGGGGGAAGGCGGGGAGCTGTTTTTT. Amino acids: CASNYGQGEGGELFF.

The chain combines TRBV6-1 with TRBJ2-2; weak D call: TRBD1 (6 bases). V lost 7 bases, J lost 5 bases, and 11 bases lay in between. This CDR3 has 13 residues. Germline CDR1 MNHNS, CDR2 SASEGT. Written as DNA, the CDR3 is TGTGCCAGCATTCCGACAGGTACCGGGGAGCTGTTTTTT. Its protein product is CASIPTGTGELFF.

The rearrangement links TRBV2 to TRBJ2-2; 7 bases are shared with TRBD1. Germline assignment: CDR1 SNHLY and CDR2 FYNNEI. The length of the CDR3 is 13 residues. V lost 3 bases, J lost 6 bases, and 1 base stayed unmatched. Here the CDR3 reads CASSDQGAGELFF. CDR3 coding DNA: TGTGCCAGCAGTGACCAGGGGGCCGGGGAGCTGTTTTTT.

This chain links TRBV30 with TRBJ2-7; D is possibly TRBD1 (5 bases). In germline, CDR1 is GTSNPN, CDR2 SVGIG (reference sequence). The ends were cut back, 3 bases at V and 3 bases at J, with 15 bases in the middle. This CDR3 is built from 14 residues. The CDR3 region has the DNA TGTGCCTGGAGATACGGGCAGGGTAACTACGAGCAGTACTTC. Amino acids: CAWRYGQGNYEQYF.

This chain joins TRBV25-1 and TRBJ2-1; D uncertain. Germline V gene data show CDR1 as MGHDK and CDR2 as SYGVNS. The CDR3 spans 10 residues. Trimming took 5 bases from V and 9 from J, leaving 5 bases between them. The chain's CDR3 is CASSYGEQFF. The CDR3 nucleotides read TGTGCCAGCAGTTACGGTGAGCAGTTCTTC.

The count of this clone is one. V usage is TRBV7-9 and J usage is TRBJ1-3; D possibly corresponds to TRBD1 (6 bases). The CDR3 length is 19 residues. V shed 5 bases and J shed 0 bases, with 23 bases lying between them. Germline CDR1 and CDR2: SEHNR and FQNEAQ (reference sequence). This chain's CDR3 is CASSHLRDKTTYSGNTIYF. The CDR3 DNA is TGTGCCAGCAGCCATCTCCGGGACAAAACTACTTACTCTGGAAACACCATATATTTT.

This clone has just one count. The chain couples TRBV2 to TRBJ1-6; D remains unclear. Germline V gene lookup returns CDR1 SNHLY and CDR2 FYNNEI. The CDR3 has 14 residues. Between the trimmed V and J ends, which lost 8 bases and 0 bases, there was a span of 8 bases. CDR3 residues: CASLPGSYNSPLHF. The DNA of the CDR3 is TGTGCCAGCCTACCGGGCTCCTATAATTCACCCCTCCACTTT.

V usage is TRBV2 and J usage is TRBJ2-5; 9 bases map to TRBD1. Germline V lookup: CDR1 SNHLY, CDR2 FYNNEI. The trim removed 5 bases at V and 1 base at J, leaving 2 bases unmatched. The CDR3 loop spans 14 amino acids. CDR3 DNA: TGTGCCAGCAGTTCACAGGGGGCCCAAGAGACCCAGTACTTC. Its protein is CASSSQGAQETQYF.

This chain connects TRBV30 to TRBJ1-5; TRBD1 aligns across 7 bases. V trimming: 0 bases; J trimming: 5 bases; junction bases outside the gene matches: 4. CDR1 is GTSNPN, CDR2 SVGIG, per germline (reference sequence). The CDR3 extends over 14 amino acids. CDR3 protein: CAWSVEGGHQPQHF. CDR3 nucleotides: TGTGCCTGGAGTGTAGAAGGGGGCCATCAGCCCCAGCATTTT. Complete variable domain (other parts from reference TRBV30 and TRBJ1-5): SQTIHQWPATLVQPVGSPLSLECTVEGTSNPNLYWYRQAAGRGLQLLFYSVGIGQISSEVPQNLSASRPQDRQFILSSKKLLLSDSGFYLCAWSVEGGHQPQHFGDGTRLSIL.

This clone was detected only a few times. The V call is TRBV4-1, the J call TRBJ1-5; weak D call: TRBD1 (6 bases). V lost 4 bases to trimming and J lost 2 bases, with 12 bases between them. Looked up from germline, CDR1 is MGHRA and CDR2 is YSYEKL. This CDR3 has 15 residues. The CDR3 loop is CASSLGRGGNQPQHF. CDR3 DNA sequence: TGCGCCAGCAGCCTGGGCAGGGGTGGCAATCAGCCCCAGCATTTT.

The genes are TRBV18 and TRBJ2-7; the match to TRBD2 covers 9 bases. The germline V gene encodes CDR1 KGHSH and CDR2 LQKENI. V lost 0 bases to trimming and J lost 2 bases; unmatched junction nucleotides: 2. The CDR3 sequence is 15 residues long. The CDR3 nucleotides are TGTGCCAGCTCACCACCCTTAGCGGGAGCCTACGAGCAGTACTTC. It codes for CASSPPLAGAYEQYF. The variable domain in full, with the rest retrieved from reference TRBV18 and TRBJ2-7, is NAGVMQNPRHLVRRRGQEARLRCSPMKGHSHVYWYRQLPEEGLKFMVYLQKENIIDESGMPKERFSAEFPKEGPSILRIQQVVRGDSAAYFCASSPPLAGAYEQYFGPGTRLTVT.

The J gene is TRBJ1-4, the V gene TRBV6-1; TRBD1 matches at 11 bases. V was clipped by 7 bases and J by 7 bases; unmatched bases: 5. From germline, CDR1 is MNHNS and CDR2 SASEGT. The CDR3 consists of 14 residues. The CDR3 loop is CASTRDRGFEKLFF. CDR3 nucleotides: TGTGCCAGCACCCGGGACAGGGGGTTTGAAAAACTGTTTTTT.

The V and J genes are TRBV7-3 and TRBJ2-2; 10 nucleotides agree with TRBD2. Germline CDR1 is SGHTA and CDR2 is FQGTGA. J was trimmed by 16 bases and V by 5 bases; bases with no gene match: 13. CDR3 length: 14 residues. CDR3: CASSKASGGPGPFF. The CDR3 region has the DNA TGTGCCAGCAGCAAAGCTAGCGGGGGCCCTGGGCCGTTTTTT.

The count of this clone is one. CDR3: CASSMDREREQYF. The CDR3 coding sequence is TGTGCCAGCAGCATGGACAGGGAACGCGAGCAGTACTTC. The rearrangement joins TRBV7-9 to TRBJ2-7, with 8 bases that match TRBD1. From germline, CDR1 is SEHNR and CDR2 FQNEAQ (reference sequence). There are 13 residues in the CDR3. V lost 5 bases to trimming and J lost 6 bases; unmatched junction nucleotides: 6.